Described below is a single T cell receptor (beta chain) sequence and its context. Antigen specificity is unknown. Authors of the study amplified TCR beta CDR3 regions from RNA transcripts. Initially, a first-round RT-PCR of the TCR CDR3 employed the HTBI primer set. Each CDR3 protein gets one entry after TCRdb re-called the multiplex PCR reads with MiXCR. The profile shows 690,000 or so distinct CDR3 sequences, 18% of them singletons. Uncontrolled infection, other autoimmune disease, pregnancy or lactation disqualified patients from enrolment. The data originate from a study of T cells in Graves' hyperthyroidism and ophthalmopathy. About the study: Specimen type is peripheral blood, collected at initial diagnosis prior to any treatment. The study's findings and limits: Most thyroid clonotypes expanded above 0.001 appeared in blood too.

This CDR3 contains 17 residues. V lost 3 bases, J lost 7 bases, and 25 bases lay in between. Germline lookup yields CDR1 SGDLS and CDR2 YYNGEE. Sequencing was done on a sample of blood. The origin of this receptor is a woman in her forties or fifties with Graves' hyperthyroidism that later progressed to Graves' ophthalmopathy. The rearrangement joins TRBV9 to TRBJ1-2; D gene uncertain. The chain's CDR3 is CASSANPGRRSLAGYTF. The CDR3 nucleotides are TGTGCCAGCAGCGCCAATCCCGGGAGACGGTCCCTCGCTGGCTACACCTTC.